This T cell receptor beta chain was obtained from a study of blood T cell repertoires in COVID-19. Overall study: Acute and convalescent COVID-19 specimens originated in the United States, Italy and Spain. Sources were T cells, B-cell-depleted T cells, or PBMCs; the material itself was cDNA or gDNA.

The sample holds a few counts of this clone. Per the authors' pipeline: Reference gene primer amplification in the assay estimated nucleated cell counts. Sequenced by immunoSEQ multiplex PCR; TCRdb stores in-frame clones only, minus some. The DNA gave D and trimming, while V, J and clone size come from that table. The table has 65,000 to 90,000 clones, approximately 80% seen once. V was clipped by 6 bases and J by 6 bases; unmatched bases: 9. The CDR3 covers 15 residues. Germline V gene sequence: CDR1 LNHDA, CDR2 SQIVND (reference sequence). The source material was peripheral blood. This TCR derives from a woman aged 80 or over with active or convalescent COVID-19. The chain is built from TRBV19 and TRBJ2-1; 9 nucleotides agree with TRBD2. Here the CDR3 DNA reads TGTGCCAGTAGGGCCGGGACTAGCTTTCCCAATGAGCAGTTCTTC. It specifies CASRAGTSFPNEQFF.